This passage covers 16 T cell receptor beta chains from one sample sequenced in a study of shared clonotypes between healthy human individuals. Libraries were prepared by immunoSEQ multiplex PCR; TCRdb keeps only in-frame clonotypes and omits some of them. The sample holds roughly 680,000 clones, over 60% seen once. Sequenced input: memory CD4+ T cells sorted from blood. Indicated subset: CD45RA-negative fraction. The receptors stem from a woman under 40 in good health.

This clone has more than one count but fewer than ten. The V gene is TRBV27, the J gene TRBJ2-7; possibly TRBD1 for D (5 bases). Trimming left V 5 bases short and J 1 base short, with 9 bases between. Germline CDR1 reads MNHEY; CDR2 reads SMNVEV (reference sequence). The CDR3 contains 13 residues. CDR3 protein: CASSQGPSYEQYF. The CDR3 bases are TGTGCCAGCAGTCAGGGTCCTTCCTACGAGCAGTACTTC.

The chain uses TRBV10-1 and TRBJ2-3; D may be TRBD2 (6 bases). The CDR3 has 16 residues. V was pared by 1 base and J by 2 bases, with 13 bases between. Germline V gene sequence: CDR1 WNHNN, CDR2 SYGVQD (reference sequence). This CDR3 is CASSELGGPYTDTQYF. The CDR3 DNA reads as TGCGCCAGCAGTGAGTTGGGGGGACCTTACACAGATACGCAGTATTTT.

The CDR3 coding sequence is TGTGCCAGCAGCGTCGCCACTAGCGGGGGCACAGATACGCAGTATTTT. This encodes CASSVATSGGTDTQYF. The chain carries TRBV9 and TRBJ2-3; 10 bases align to TRBD2. Per germline, CDR1 SGDLS and CDR2 YYNGEE. J lost 1 base, V lost 2 bases, and 4 bases had no gene match. The CDR3 spans 16 residues.

The rearrangement uses TRBV7-6 and TRBJ2-1; D may be TRBD1 (8 bases). Trimming removed 4 bases from V and 8 bases from J, with 18 bases in between. From germline, CDR1 is SGHVS and CDR2 FNYEAQ. This CDR3 is built from 15 residues. The CDR3 reads CASSSTGGDFHEQFF. In DNA, the CDR3 is TGTGCCAGCAGCTCTACAGGGGGGGATTTCCATGAGCAGTTCTTC.

The CDR3 DNA sequence: TGTGCCAGCTCACCACAATCCACCCGGGGCATGAACACTGAAGCTTTCTTT. Encoded protein: CASSPQSTRGMNTEAFF. The chain is built from TRBV18 and TRBJ1-1, with a possible D match to TRBD1 (5 bases). Germline V gene lookup returns CDR1 KGHSH and CDR2 LQKENI. The CDR3 sequence is 17 residues long. Trimming stripped 1 base from V and 0 bases from J, with 15 bases between.

The CDR3 is CASSQDLLADGTDTQYF. As DNA, the CDR3 is TGCGCCAGCAGCCAAGACTTACTAGCGGACGGAACAGATACGCAGTATTTT. The chain recombines TRBV4-1 with TRBJ2-3, with 8 bases aligning to TRBD2. In germline, CDR1 is MGHRA, CDR2 YSYEKL. After removal of 0 bases from V and 3 bases from J, the junction contained 8 bases not matched to a gene. The CDR3 runs 17 residues.

This sequence joins TRBV4-2 and TRBJ2-7, with D perhaps matching TRBD2 (5 bases). The germline V gene has CDR1 LGHNA and CDR2 YNFKEQ. V was shortened by 3 bases and J by 2 bases, with 14 bases between the two germline ends. The length of the CDR3 is 15 residues. The CDR3 protein is CASSQDQLGTYEQYF. CDR3 nucleotide sequence: TGTGCCAGCAGCCAGGACCAACTAGGCACCTACGAGCAGTACTTC.

This chain joins TRBV28 and TRBJ2-1, with TRBD2 identical over 10 bases. V trimming: 5 bases; J trimming: 8 bases; junction bases outside the gene matches: 9. Germline CDR1 and CDR2: MDHEN and SYDVKM. The CDR3 runs to 15 residues. The CDR3 spells CASSLSSGRVYEQFF. DNA for the CDR3: TGTGCCAGCAGTCTCTCCAGCGGGAGGGTGTATGAGCAGTTCTTC.

The chain uses TRBV5-4 and TRBJ2-1; tentatively, D is TRBD2 (6 bases). Per the germline V gene, CDR1 is SGHNT and CDR2 is YYREEE (reference sequence). V lost 3 bases and J lost 0, with 10 bases in between. This CDR3 region has 15 residues. In DNA, the CDR3 is TGTGCCAGCAGCTCCGGGGGTACCTCCTACAATGAGCAGTTCTTC. Translating it yields CASSSGGTSYNEQFF.

The V call is TRBV28, the J call TRBJ2-4, with no clear D. V lost 5 bases to trimming and J lost 0 bases, with 17 bases between them. This CDR3 is built from 17 residues. The V gene's germline CDR1 is MDHEN and CDR2 SYDVKM. The DNA for the CDR3 is TGTGCCAGCAGTCCTAATCTAGGGTTACTAGCCAAAAACATTCAGTACTTC. Protein: CASSPNLGLLAKNIQYF.

The gene calls are TRBV7-6 and TRBJ2-1; D may match TRBD1 or TRBD2 (6 bases each). CDR1 and CDR2 from the germline V gene are SGHVS and FNYEAQ. This CDR3 contains 16 residues. V lost 1 base and J lost 7, with 17 bases in between. This CDR3 reads CASSLVTSRGQNEQFF. The CDR3 DNA reads as TGTGCCAGCAGCTTAGTGACTAGTCGGGGGCAAAATGAGCAGTTCTTC. The entire variable domain, with the rest obtained from reference TRBV7-6 and TRBJ2-1, is as follows: GAGVSQSPRYKVTKRGQDVALRCDPISGHVSLYWYRQALGQGPEFLTYFNYEAQQDKSGLPNDRFSAERPEGSISTLTIQRTEQRDSAMYRCASSLVTSRGQNEQFFGPGTRLTVL.

This clone is a singleton in its sample. The DNA is omitted, as the CDR3 cannot be located on it reliably, and the CDR3 follows TCRdb's listing. CDR3 amino acids: CASILVHEQYF. The chain is built from TRBV27 and TRBJ2-7. The germline gives CDR1 MNHEY, CDR2 SMNVEV (reference sequence). The CDR3 spans 11 residues, counting both ends.

This sequence joins TRBV18 and TRBJ1-1; D gene uncertain. Per the germline V gene, CDR1 is KGHSH and CDR2 is LQKENI. This CDR3 has 9 amino acids. Trimming shortened V by 3 bases and J by 10 bases, and 3 bases separated the two germline ends. Here the CDR3 reads CASSPGAFF. The CDR3 DNA is TGTGCCAGCTCACCGGGAGCTTTCTTT.

This sequence joins TRBV11-2 and TRBJ1-2, with TRBD1 matching 9 bases. V gave up 4 bases and J gave up 6 bases; unmatched junction bases: 9. CDR1 and CDR2 (germline): SGHAT, FQNNGV. The CDR3 is made up of 15 amino acids. The CDR3 is CASSSLRTGVDGYTF. The CDR3 DNA follows: TGTGCCAGCAGCTCCCTCCGGACAGGGGTTGATGGCTACACCTTC.

With respect to this clone: The same CDR3 can be traced to other DNA sequences in this sample. The gene calls are TRBV18 and TRBJ1-3, with D unclear. Between the trimmed V and J ends, which lost 3 bases and 0 bases, there was a span of 6 bases. This CDR3 comprises 14 residues. The germline gives CDR1 KGHSH, CDR2 LQKENI. The CDR3 protein is CASSPQSSGNTIYF. The CDR3, as DNA: TGTGCCAGCTCACCCCAGAGCTCTGGAAACACCATATATTTT.

The V call is TRBV28, the J call TRBJ2-7; 7 bases fit TRBD1. Per the germline V gene, CDR1 is MDHEN and CDR2 is SYDVKM. The CDR3 loop spans 14 amino acids. Trimming removed 5 bases from V and 3 bases from J; junction bases left unmatched: 7. Here the CDR3 reads CASSTGTANYEQYF. The DNA of the CDR3 is TGTGCCAGCAGTACCGGGACAGCCAACTACGAGCAGTACTTC.